A single TCR beta chain is shown here with its context. Its target is unknown. The record originates from a study of cytomegalovirus exposure and HLA in healthy donors. The CDR3 runs to 17 residues. Trimming cost V 5 bases and J 5 bases; bases outside gene matches: 9. CDR1 is PRHDT, CDR2 FYEKMQ, per germline (reference sequence). General study results and limits: The authors listed 150 to 200 TCR beta chains as cytomegalovirus-associated. TCR beta chain V- and J-gene trimming was linked, in a later analysis, to a missense variant in DCLRE1C. A later analysis by the authors found several of the most significant clusters apparently linked to common viral pathogens.

The PCR used 60 Vbeta and 13 Jbeta primers. Method: immunoSEQ multiplex PCR; TCRdb's copy keeps in-frame clones and lacks some. The sample consists of roughly 220,000 clones, roughly 80% of them appearing once. Material for sequencing was PBMCs. The sequence was collected from a man in his forties or fifties in good health and CMV-seronegative. The genes are TRBV13 and TRBJ2-4; 13 bases are shared with TRBD2. CDR3 in amino acids: CASSQRLAGGRENIQYF. Written as DNA, the CDR3 is TGTGCCAGCAGCCAACGACTAGCGGGAGGCCGAGAAAACATTCAGTACTTC. Using reference TRBV13 and TRBJ2-4 for the parts outside the CDR3, the full variable domain is AAGVIQSPRHLIKEKRETATLKCYPIPRHDTVYWYQQGPGQDPQFLISFYEKMQSDKGSIPDRFSAQQFSDYHSELNMSSLELGDSALYFCASSQRLAGGRENIQYFGAGTRLSVL.